What follows describes a single TCR beta chain. The antigen it recognizes is unknown. There are no base qualities to consult, and no much larger clone falls within one base. The data were taken from a study of shared clonotypes between healthy human individuals (TCRdb year 2020). About the full investigation: Three men and a couple of women, aged 18 to 49 years, made up the cohort. For each donor, CD4 naive and CD4 memory were each run on three plates, CD8 naive on two plates, and CD8 memory on one plate. To estimate repertoire size and how much clonotypes are shared between individuals, the study performed deep sequencing of blood TCR repertoires from roughly five healthy adults. Libraries were prepared and TCR repertoires were sequenced by different laboratories using diverse techniques, in order to increase sequencing depth and limit assay-specific biases. Leukapheresis yielded between about 0.85 and 10 billion PBMCs per donor. General findings and caveats noted by the study authors: Naive subsets generally had larger estimated clonotype richness than memory subsets did. Higher generation probabilities were observed for clonotypes shared by all four sorted-subset donors than for non-shared clonotypes. When four donors were compared, the shared fraction of clonotypes was around 5.1% for naive CD4, 3% to 4% for naive CD8, about 2.4% for memory CD4, and roughly 0.4% for memory CD8. The small number of donors limited the genetic and exposure-history diversity represented. Only blood was sampled, and tissue TCR repertoires likely differ from those in blood. Pairwise subsampling led to the expectation that sequencing depth would affect the degree of clonotype sharing among donors. Incomplete sequencing was indicated by rarefaction of sorted-subset datasets, despite the large sequencing depth.

Using the deep immunoSEQ assay, multiplex PCR amplified TCR CDR3 regions from genomic DNA. Genomic DNA extracted from each cell subset was distributed evenly over all wells of several immunoSEQ 96-well plates, and each plate served as one replicate. Each replicate PCR for sorted subsets received about 0.2 ug genomic DNA, equal to tens of thousands of T cell genomes. Purified libraries were quantified with a Qubit 3.0 fluorometer, sized on a Bioanalyzer 2100, and re-quantified with the KAPA Library Quantification kit. Every immunoSEQ 96-well plate was sequenced on a separate single-read 150-cycle Illumina NextSeq 550 flow cell. The published analysis was carried out like this. The immunoSEQ output contained only junctional sequences without quality scores, so filtering could not match that applied to full-length reads. Sequences were annotated with PyIR, a Python wrapper for IgBLAST v1.9, and V/J genes and CDR3 were assigned using IMGT germline references. Any read was removed if the V/J assignment was weak (E-value above 1e-6), the CDR3 was missing, or the read contained stop codons, out-of-frame junctions, or ambiguous translated residues. V3J clonotypes were defined by identical inferred V gene, J gene, and CDR3 amino acid sequence. Percentage overlap between repertoires was calculated by dividing the number of shared unique clonotypes by the size of the smaller repertoire. RTK rarefaction, the Chao1 estimator, and Recon v2.1 estimates of unobserved clonotypes were used to assess repertoire richness. Generation probabilities were computed with OLGA for all TCRbeta clonotypes obtained by the gDNA method from a handful of donors. The immuneACCESS repertoire file appears here via TCRdb, limited to in-frame rearrangements. These files lack a portion of the clones; in checked studies, under half of the deficit traces to unresolved V genes, and the cause of the others is not known. D and trimming come from the DNA, and the V and J calls and clone size come from that table. This sample has over 2,000,000 clones in its table, and over 85% of those were observed once. In total, the top ten clones hold approximately 1.7% of the sample.

Its CDR3 holds 16 amino acids, cysteine through phenylalanine. Only the CDR3 part of the read is kept: 48 bases, read in frame from the first base. Trimming takes 6 bases off V and 3 bases off J; junction bases not matched to a gene: 8. The germline V gene (reference sequence) yields SGHAT for CDR1 and FQDESV for CDR2. For the CD8 naive samples, CD45RO-negative cells were positively selected for CCR7, yielding a CD45RA+CCR7+ population from which TemRA cells were excluded. The donors were healthy, HIV-negative adults who had no recently reported acute infections or vaccinations. Only Caucasian adults living in Nashville, Tennessee, USA were represented among the donors. After blood collection by leukapheresis, PBMCs were isolated using Ficoll-Histopaque density gradient centrifugation and then cryopreserved in the vapor phase of liquid nitrogen. Analytical flow cytometry was used to check the purity and quantity of every magnetically sorted T cell population. Genomic DNA was isolated from each sorted fraction and quantified by UV absorbance on a Nanodrop 2000c.

The receptor was derived from a man aged 18 to 29 in good health. Some clones in this sample may be carry-over from other donors' samples. Sequenced sample: naive CD8+ T cells from PBMCs. In the paper's terms, the cell subset or site label means: CD45RA+CCR7+. Rearrangement joined TRBV11-1 to TRBJ2-7, and 13 junctional nucleotides match TRBD2. DNA sequence: TGTGCCAGCAGTTCAGACGGACTAGCGGGAGACTACGAGCAGTACTTC. Its protein product is CASSSDGLAGDYEQYF.